This TCR beta chain is from a study of T cell repertoires in cytomegalovirus infection. Study details: Both a matching HLA type and CMV infection were indicated by public TCR beta signatures.

Worth noting for this clonotype: Its cognate antigen is unknown.

The germline V gene encodes CDR1 MNHEY and CDR2 SVGEGT. The CDR3 extends over 17 amino acids. The V gene end was trimmed by 0 bases and the J gene end by 2 bases; junction bases not matched to a gene: 7. Findings and caveats of the study: Carriers of CMV plus the relevant HLA were identified by cumulative public TCR beta family frequency. In two of eight donors, the top clonotype was HLA-C-restricted CMV-specific.

MiXCR, applied by TCRdb to the reads, yields one record per CDR3 protein. The sample shows about 200,000 distinct CDR3 sequences, about a tenth of them seen only once. This clonotype originated in a human donor in good health (CMV status not recorded). Some clones in this sample may be carry-over from other donors' samples. Sequenced sample: PBMCs. The chain employs TRBV6-2 or TRBV6-3 and TRBJ2-3, with 8 bases fitting TRBD2. The CDR3 DNA reads as TGTGCCAGCAGTTACTCCGCAGAGCGGGGGCACACAGATACGCAGTATTTT. Its protein is CASSYSAERGHTDTQYF.